A single sample gave rise to the 15 T cell receptor beta chains below, sequenced in a study of identical twins. Each CDR3 protein gets one entry after TCRdb re-called the 5' RACE reads with MiXCR. Here the sample spans some 690,000 distinct CDR3 sequences, 21% being singletons. The same data also went into a second study, on T cells expressing NK-cell markers.

The sample taken for sequencing was PBMCs. The source of these receptors is a young woman in good health.

The chain recombines TRBV10-1 with TRBJ2-3; TRBD2 matches 7 bases. This CDR3 is 12 amino acids long. Trimming took 8 bases from V and 6 from J; bases not matched to a gene: 5. Germline V lookup: CDR1 WNHNN, CDR2 SYGVQD (reference sequence). CDR3 nucleotides: TGCGCCAGCGGACTAGTTGCCGATACGCAGTATTTT. Its translation: CASGLVADTQYF.

This clonotype occurred a few times. V gene TRBV6-1 combines with J gene TRBJ2-7, with 10 bases matching TRBD2. Trimming removed 4 bases from V and 3 bases from J; junction bases left unmatched: 6. The CDR3 runs to 15 residues. Germline values: CDR1 MNHNS, CDR2 SASEGT. CDR3 DNA: TGTGCCAGCAGTGGAGCGGGACTAGCGCACTACGAGCAGTACTTC. Amino acid sequence: CASSGAGLAHYEQYF.

The V call is TRBV21-1, the J call TRBJ2-3; the D call TRBD1 from the table was never checked on the DNA. TRBV21-1 is a documented pseudogene. CDR3 length equals 17 residues. The CDR3 DNA sequence: TGTGCCAGCAGCAAAATCCCGACAGGGGGTCCCACAGATACGCAGTATTTT. Residues: CASSKIPTGGPTDTQYF.

This clonotype was detected once. The chain employs TRBV30 and TRBJ1-2; no firm D call. Trimming removed 3 bases from V and 4 bases from J, with 6 bases in between. The CDR3 covers 11 residues. CDR1 is GTSNPN and CDR2 is SVGIG in the germline V gene (reference sequence). The CDR3 here is CAWRDGYGYTF. As DNA, the CDR3 is TGTGCCTGGAGGGACGGCTATGGCTACACCTTC. The full variable domain, its missing parts supplied by reference TRBV30 and TRBJ1-2, is SQTIHQWPATLVQPVGSPLSLECTVEGTSNPNLYWYRQAAGRGLQLLFYSVGIGQISSEVPQNLSASRPQDRQFILSSKKLLLSDSGFYLCAWRDGYGYTFGSGTRLTVV.

The V call is TRBV5-6, the J call TRBJ2-1; D is unresolved. The germline gives CDR1 SGHDT, CDR2 YYEEEE. CDR3 length: 11 residues. With 3 bases removed from V and 11 bases from J, the gap between germline ends came to 9 bases. CDR3 region: CASSSVAKQFF. Written as DNA, the CDR3 is TGTGCCAGCAGCTCCGTGGCAAAGCAGTTCTTC.

The J gene is TRBJ1-2, the V gene TRBV27; D is ambiguous. The V end was cut by 5 bases, the J end by 8 bases, with 18 bases between. The germline V gene has CDR1 MNHEY and CDR2 SMNVEV (reference sequence). The CDR3 is 14 residues long. In DNA form, the CDR3 reads TGTGCCAGCAGTCACGTCCGGGATCTGGAGGGCTACACCTTC. Protein sequence: CASSHVRDLEGYTF.

There are many counts of this clonotype. The genes are TRBV15 and TRBJ1-3, with D unclear. Trimming took off 7 bases at V and 3 bases at J, with 7 bases between the two ends. This CDR3 has 12 amino acids. Per the germline V gene, CDR1 is LNHNV and CDR2 is YYDKDF (reference sequence). CDR3: CATTGRGNTIYF. For the CDR3, the DNA is TGTGCCACCACCGGGCGTGGAAACACCATATATTTT.

The CDR3 DNA is TGTGCCAGTAGTTTCGAACCGGGACAGGGGGCCTCAGGCACTGAAGCTTTCTTT. Translating it yields CASSFEPGQGASGTEAFF. V usage is TRBV19 and J usage is TRBJ1-1; 12 bases line up with TRBD1. The J segment lost 4 bases and the V segment lost 5 bases, leaving 14 bases of the junction unmatched. Germline lookup yields CDR1 LNHDA and CDR2 SQIVND (reference sequence). The CDR3 is 18 residues long. Full variable domain (missing parts from reference TRBV19 and TRBJ1-1): DGGITQSPKYLFRKEGQNVTLSCEQNLNHDAMYWYRQDPGQGLRLIYYSQIVNDFQKGDIAEGYSVSREKKESFPLTVTSAQKNPTAFYLCASSFEPGQGASGTEAFFGQGTRLTVV.

This clonotype was observed a handful of times. The gene calls are TRBV3-1 and TRBJ2-2; D is unresolved. V was clipped by 1 base and J by 7 bases, with 7 bases between them. CDR3 length: 13 residues. Germline V gene sequence: CDR1 LGHDT, CDR2 YNNKEL (reference sequence). The CDR3 DNA reads as TGTGCCAGCAGCCAAGGGTCGGGCGGGGAGCTGTTTTTT. It codes for CASSQGSGGELFF.

The rearrangement uses TRBV7-2 and TRBJ2-1, with a weak D call TRBD1 (5 bases). CDR1 and CDR2 (germline): SGHTA, FQGNSA. The CDR3 extends over 15 amino acids. The V and J ends lost 5 bases and 5 bases respectively, with 16 bases between them. The CDR3 region has the DNA TGTGCCAGCAGCCTGGACCCAGGGAACCACAATGAGCAGTTCTTC. This gives the protein CASSLDPGNHNEQFF. The full variable domain, its missing parts supplied by reference TRBV7-2 and TRBJ2-1, is GAGVSQSPSNKVTEKGKDVELRCDPISGHTALYWYRQSLGQGLEFLIYFQGNSAPDKSGLPSDRFSAERTGGSVSTLTIQRTQQEDSAVYLCASSLDPGNHNEQFFGPGTRLTVL.

This clonotype occurred a few times. V usage is TRBV29-1 and J usage is TRBJ1-1; no definite D call. CDR3 length equals 14 residues. Trimming took off 6 bases at V and 0 bases at J, with 14 bases between the two ends. In germline, CDR1 is SQVTM, CDR2 ANQGSEA. The CDR3 DNA is TGCAGCGTCCAACTTAGATCTTTGAACACTGAAGCTTTCTTT. Protein sequence: CSVQLRSLNTEAFF.

This clonotype was seen a handful of times. V usage is TRBV4-3 and J usage is TRBJ2-3; the D is unclear. The V end lost 2 bases, the J end lost 2 bases, and 14 bases lay between the germline ends. The CDR3 extends over 16 amino acids. Germline values: CDR1 LGHNA, CDR2 YSLEER. Here the CDR3 reads CASSQRYVGPTDTQYF. The CDR3 DNA follows: TGCGCCAGCAGCCAAAGATACGTAGGACCCACAGATACGCAGTATTTT.

The gene calls are TRBV12-3 or TRBV12-4 and TRBJ2-5, with D possibly matching TRBD2 (5 bases). The CDR3 consists of 16 residues. The germline V and J ends were trimmed by 2 bases and 2 bases, with 15 bases remaining between them. Here the CDR3 DNA reads TGTGCCAGCAGTTTAAAGTCTAGAGCGGAGCAAGAGACCCAGTACTTC. Amino acid sequence: CASSLKSRAEQETQYF.

This clonotype has at least ten counts. V gene TRBV14 combines with J gene TRBJ2-7; no firm D call. Trimming shortened V by 0 bases and J by 3 bases, and 9 bases separated the two germline ends. CDR3 size: 14 residues. Per germline, CDR1 SGHDN and CDR2 FVKESK. The CDR3 loop reads CASSQDDRSYEQYF. In nucleotides, the CDR3 is TGTGCCAGCAGCCAAGATGACCGCAGCTACGAGCAGTACTTC.

This clonotype has more than one count but fewer than ten. This sequence joins TRBV12-3 or TRBV12-4 and TRBJ1-1; D remains ambiguous. The CDR3 covers 15 residues. V was cut by 3 bases and J by 3 bases, with 14 bases left in between. The CDR3 nucleotides are TGTGCCAGCAGTTTGGTTTTGGGTTCTGACACTGAAGCTTTCTTT. Amino acid sequence: CASSLVLGSDTEAFF.